This T cell receptor (beta chain) was identified in a study of blood T cell repertoires in COVID-19. Study overall: Spain, Italy and the United States supplied samples that represented acute and convalescent COVID-19.

Using immunoSEQ multiplex PCR, the repertoire was profiled, and TCRdb retains in-frame clones only, with some absent. The repertoire includes roughly 82,000 clones, 90% of them detected once, and roughly 1% sits in the top ten. Trimming left V 6 bases short and J 0 bases short, with 14 bases between. Germline CDR1 MNHEY, CDR2 SMNVEV (reference sequence). The CDR3 runs to 15 residues. The rearrangement joins TRBV27 to TRBJ2-5; D possibly corresponds to TRBD1 (6 bases). Material for sequencing was peripheral blood. This clonotype originated in a woman aged 50 to 60 in a cohort sampled during active COVID-19. In DNA, the CDR3 is TGTGCCAGCAGAACAGGGAGAGTGTACCAAGAGACCCAGTACTTC. As protein: CASRTGRVYQETQYF.